These 10 T cell receptor beta chains were sequenced from one sample in a study of blood T cells in healthy people across ages. Primed by a sample-barcoded 5' primer and a J-beta primer mix, a second PCR proceeded for roughly 6 to 12 cycles. From the 5' RACE reads, TCRdb called clonotypes with MiXCR, one entry per CDR3 protein. The table includes approximately 880,000 distinct CDR3 sequences, around 48% detected once. The material sequenced was blood. These receptors all come from a man younger than 40 in good health.

This clonotype was found a few times. The rearrangement links TRBV24-1 to TRBJ2-4, with TRBD2 identical over 8 bases. Germline assignment: CDR1 KGHDR and CDR2 SFDVKD. The V segment lost 3 bases and the J segment 0 bases; nucleotides outside the gene matches: 6. The CDR3 totals 17 residues. CDR3 sequence (DNA): TGTGCCACCAGTGATCCTCGGGGGGGCCTAGCCAAAAACATTCAGTACTTC. It codes for CATSDPRGGLAKNIQYF.

This clonotype was picked up one time. Germline and junction disagree at one end, which may indicate a read error. This chain uses TRBV18 with TRBJ2-4, with 7 bases aligning to TRBD2. This CDR3 has 16 amino acids. Germline V gives CDR1 KGHSH, CDR2 LQKENI. The CDR3 nucleotides read TGTGCCAGCTCACCCAAGGGCACTAGCGTTTCCTACGAGCAGTATTTC. This sequence encodes CASSPKGTSVSYEQYF. Full variable domain (missing parts from reference TRBV18 and TRBJ2-4): NAGVMQNPRHLVRRRGQEARLRCSPMKGHSHVYWYRQLPEEGLKFMVYLQKENIIDESGMPKERFSAEFPKEGPSILRIQQVVRGDSAAYFCASSPKGTSVSYEQYFGAGTRLSVL.

The chain couples TRBV7-9 to TRBJ1-1; no firm D call. This CDR3 spans 12 amino acids. Trimming stripped 4 bases from V and 4 bases from J, with 7 bases between. Germline loops: CDR1 SEHNR, CDR2 FQNEAQ (reference sequence). The CDR3 protein is CASSSESTEAFF. CDR3 DNA sequence: TGTGCCAGCAGCTCCGAAAGCACTGAAGCTTTCTTT.

This sequence joins TRBV28 and TRBJ2-1; tentatively, D is TRBD2 (6 bases). V shed 7 bases and J shed 5 bases, with 21 bases lying between them. The germline V gene has CDR1 MDHEN and CDR2 SYDVKM. The CDR3 is made up of 16 amino acids. For the CDR3, the DNA is TGTGCCAGCACTACCGTAGAGGCTAGCGACAACAATGAGCAGTTCTTC. The encoded protein is CASTTVEASDNNEQFF.

The chain carries TRBV9 and TRBJ1-2, with D maybe TRBD1 (6 bases). From germline, CDR1 is SGDLS and CDR2 YYNGEE. Trimming shortened V by 3 bases and J by 3 bases, and 24 bases separated the two germline ends. The CDR3 is 18 residues long. CDR3 bases: TGTGCCAGCAGCGCTCGAGATACCGGGACACCGTCGGACTATGGCTACACCTTC. It encodes CASSARDTGTPSDYGYTF.

This clonotype was observed a few times. J is TRBJ2-3 and V is TRBV6-5, with TRBD2 matching 10 bases. The CDR3 totals 16 residues. CDR1 is MNHEY and CDR2 is SVGAGI in the germline V gene. J gave up 3 bases and V 2 bases, and 5 bases lay outside the gene matches. CDR3 DNA sequence: TGTGCCAGCAGTTACGGGGCTAGCGGGGGAACAGATACGCAGTATTTT. Its protein product is CASSYGASGGTDTQYF.

In this sample, this clonotype turned up a few times. J is TRBJ2-3 and V is TRBV29-1; TRBD2 might be the D (6 bases). Germline V CDR1 and CDR2: SQVTM, ANQGSEA. The V and J ends lost 3 bases and 1 base respectively, with 11 bases between them. The CDR3 consists of 14 residues. CDR3 sequence: CSVDPSEGTDTQYF. The CDR3 region has the DNA TGCAGCGTTGACCCTAGCGAGGGCACAGATACGCAGTATTTT.

The CDR3 is CSVEKQGTDTQYF. Here the CDR3 DNA reads TGCAGCGTTGAAAAACAGGGCACAGATACGCAGTATTTT. V is TRBV29-1 and J is TRBJ2-3, with D perhaps matching TRBD1 (5 bases). CDR1 is SQVTM and CDR2 is ANQGSEA in the germline V gene. V dropped 2 bases and J dropped 1 base, with 7 bases sitting between them. The CDR3 spans 13 residues.

The rearrangement joins TRBV2 to TRBJ2-3; tentative D call: TRBD1 (5 bases). The CDR3 spans 15 residues. The germline gives CDR1 SNHLY, CDR2 FYNNEI. V was clipped by 4 bases and J by 6 bases, with 17 bases between them. This CDR3 is CASSAWQGAWDTQYF. The CDR3, as DNA: TGTGCCAGCAGTGCTTGGCAGGGTGCTTGGGATACGCAGTATTTT.

This chain links TRBV7-2 with TRBJ2-7, with 7 bases identical to TRBD1. The length of the CDR3 is 16 residues. V trimming: 1 base; J trimming: 0 bases; junction bases outside the gene matches: 6. Per germline, CDR1 SGHTA and CDR2 FQGNSA. In nucleotides, the CDR3 is TGTGCCAGCAGCTTAGATTGGGACAGACCCTCCTACGAGCAGTACTTC. It specifies CASSLDWDRPSYEQYF.